Listed below are T cell receptor beta chains from one sample, sequenced in a study of neoadjuvant anti-PD-1 for oral cavity cancer. Repertoires were generated with immunoSEQ multiplex PCR, while TCRdb's copy carries only in-frame clones and drops some. The table lists roughly 15,000 clones, 40% of them singletons. The material was tumor tissue, obtained after nivolumab (anti-PD-1) treatment. Receptor source: a person between 40 and 85 years old with oral cavity squamous cell carcinoma. Each CDR3 is given with its conserved first and last residue. A D gene is named only where the DNA matches it firmly. A clone size is listed for some rows: how often the clone was seen (once, few, many), or a class if it is expanded.

CDR3aa: CASSSMGLAEETQYF; CDR3nt: TGTGCCAGCAGCTCGATGGGACTAGCGGAAGAGACCCAGTACTTC; d_gene: TRBD2; abundance: few; j_gene: TRBJ2-5; v_gene: TRBV5-4
CDR3aa: CASSTIQAGEGGGYTF; CDR3nt: TGTGCCAGCAGCACAATCCAGGCAGGGGAGGGAGGTGGCTACACCTTC; d_gene: .; abundance: once; j_gene: TRBJ1-2; v_gene: TRBV28
CDR3aa: CSATKVRVWVSRNTEAFF; CDR3nt: TGCAGCGCCACCAAAGTCAGGGTATGGGTTTCGAGGAACACTGAAGCTTTCTTT; d_gene: .; abundance: .; j_gene: TRBJ1-1; v_gene: TRBV29-1
CDR3aa: CATSRYSGTGGTEAFF; CDR3nt: TGTGCCACCAGCAGATACTCCGGGACCGGAGGGACTGAAGCTTTCTTT; d_gene: .; abundance: few; j_gene: TRBJ1-1; v_gene: TRBV15
CDR3aa: CASSGGQGGTGELFF; CDR3nt: TGTGCCAGCAGCGGCGGACAGGGCGGCACCGGGGAGCTGTTTTTT; d_gene: TRBD1; abundance: .; j_gene: TRBJ2-2; v_gene: TRBV9
CDR3aa: CASSLGQPGNTIYF; CDR3nt: TGTGCCAGCAGCTTAGGGCAGCCCGGAAACACCATATATTTT; d_gene: .; abundance: .; j_gene: TRBJ1-3; v_gene: TRBV7-2
CDR3aa: CASSVEAGPYEQYF; CDR3nt: TGTGCCAGCAGCGTAGAGGCAGGCCCCTACGAGCAGTACTTC; d_gene: .; abundance: few; j_gene: TRBJ2-7; v_gene: TRBV9
CDR3aa: CASSQEAAWGTDTQYF; CDR3nt: TGCGCCAGCAGCCAAGAAGCGGCTTGGGGCACAGATACGCAGTATTTT; d_gene: .; abundance: few; j_gene: TRBJ2-3; v_gene: TRBV4-3
CDR3aa: CASSLVSTSGGDTQYF; CDR3nt: TGTGCCAGCAGCTTAGTTTCCACGAGCGGGGGAGATACGCAGTATTTT; d_gene: TRBD2; abundance: .; j_gene: TRBJ2-3; v_gene: TRBV11-3
CDR3aa: CASSFTGGDTEAFF; CDR3nt: TGCGCCAGCAGCTTCACAGGGGGAGACACTGAAGCTTTCTTT; d_gene: TRBD1; abundance: .; j_gene: TRBJ1-1; v_gene: TRBV5-1
CDR3aa: CASSPTGGTDTQYF; CDR3nt: TGTGCCAGCAGCCCCACAGGGGGCACAGATACGCAGTATTTT; d_gene: TRBD1; abundance: .; j_gene: TRBJ2-3; v_gene: TRBV7-6
CDR3aa: CASSPLIENTDTQYF; CDR3nt: TGTGCCAGCAGCCCTTTGATTGAAAACACAGATACGCAGTATTTT; d_gene: .; abundance: few; j_gene: TRBJ2-3; v_gene: TRBV28
CDR3aa: CASSLAGEVHQPQHF; CDR3nt: TGCGCCAGCAGCTTGGCTGGTGAGGTCCATCAGCCCCAGCATTTT; d_gene: .; abundance: .; j_gene: TRBJ1-5; v_gene: TRBV5-1
CDR3aa: CASTQARDYGYTF; CDR3nt: TGTGCCAGCACACAGGCTAGGGACTATGGCTACACCTTC; d_gene: .; abundance: .; j_gene: TRBJ1-2; v_gene: TRBV6-6
CDR3aa: CASSQARDRLYF; CDR3nt: TGCGCCAGCAGCCAAGCCCGGGACAGGCTGTACTTC; d_gene: TRBD1; abundance: .; j_gene: TRBJ2-7; v_gene: TRBV4-3
CDR3aa: CASSLVQGASDTQYF; CDR3nt: TGTGCCAGCAGCTTAGTTCAAGGGGCGTCAGATACGCAGTATTTT; d_gene: .; abundance: .; j_gene: TRBJ2-3; v_gene: TRBV11-2
CDR3aa: CAIREGWRNTEAFF; CDR3nt: TGTGCCATCAGGGAGGGCTGGCGGAACACTGAAGCTTTCTTT; d_gene: .; abundance: medium-sized; j_gene: TRBJ1-1; v_gene: TRBV10-3
CDR3aa: CASSESGQGKQFF; CDR3nt: TGCGCCAGCAGTGAGTCAGGGCAGGGCAAGCAGTTCTTC; d_gene: .; abundance: .; j_gene: TRBJ2-1; v_gene: TRBV10-1
CDR3aa: CASRGSGSGPQHF; CDR3nt: TGTGCCAGCAGGGGCTCAGGGTCGGGGCCCCAGCATTTT; d_gene: .; abundance: few; j_gene: TRBJ1-5; v_gene: TRBV25-1
CDR3aa: CASSESFPIVSYNSPLHF; CDR3nt: TGTGCCAGCAGTGAATCGTTCCCCATTGTATCCTATAATTCACCCCTCCACTTT; d_gene: .; abundance: .; j_gene: TRBJ1-6; v_gene: TRBV6-1
CDR3aa: CASSFRGTVRDTQYF; CDR3nt: TGTGCCAGCAGCTTCCGAGGGACCGTAAGGGATACGCAGTATTTT; d_gene: .; abundance: .; j_gene: TRBJ2-3; v_gene: TRBV7-2
CDR3aa: CASSPGRGAFYEQYF; CDR3nt: TGTGCCAGCAGCCCGGGGCGGGGGGCTTTCTACGAGCAGTACTTC; d_gene: TRBD2; abundance: .; j_gene: TRBJ2-7; v_gene: TRBV7-2
CDR3aa: CASSPGNQPQHF; CDR3nt: TGTGCCAGCAGTCCCGGGAATCAGCCCCAGCATTTT; d_gene: .; abundance: .; j_gene: TRBJ1-5; v_gene: TRBV7-8
CDR3aa: CASSQDRGGSGNTIYF; CDR3nt: TGCGCCAGCAGCCAAGATCGGGGGGGTTCTGGAAACACCATATATTTT; d_gene: .; abundance: .; j_gene: TRBJ1-3; v_gene: TRBV4-3
CDR3aa: CASGGRGESNYGYTF; CDR3nt: TGTGCCAGCGGGGGGCGCGGGGAGTCGAACTATGGCTACACCTTC; d_gene: .; abundance: few; j_gene: TRBJ1-2; v_gene: TRBV6-5
CDR3aa: CASSPQGTQETQYF; CDR3nt: TGCGCCAGCAGCCCCCAGGGTACACAAGAGACCCAGTACTTC; d_gene: .; abundance: few; j_gene: TRBJ2-5; v_gene: TRBV5-1
CDR3aa: CASILRGSDTQYF; CDR3nt: TGTGCCAGCATCCTAAGGGGGTCAGATACGCAGTATTTT; d_gene: .; abundance: medium-sized; j_gene: TRBJ2-3; v_gene: TRBV27
CDR3aa: CASRGLGGLYYEQYF; CDR3nt: TGTGCCAGCAGGGGCTTGGGGGGGCTCTACTACGAGCAGTACTTC; d_gene: .; abundance: few; j_gene: TRBJ2-7; v_gene: TRBV27
CDR3aa: CASSLNPLAGLTF; CDR3nt: TGTGCCAGCAGCTTAAATCCTCTTGCGGGCCTCACCTTC; d_gene: .; abundance: .; j_gene: TRBJ1-2; v_gene: TRBV7-9
CDR3aa: CASSLRQGVPKQYF; CDR3nt: TGTGCCAGCAGCTTGCGTCAGGGGGTTCCTAAGCAGTACTTC; d_gene: TRBD1; abundance: .; j_gene: TRBJ2-7; v_gene: TRBV5-4
CDR3aa: CASSLGRDYGYTF; CDR3nt: TGCGCCAGCAGCTTAGGGAGAGACTATGGCTACACCTTC; d_gene: .; abundance: .; j_gene: TRBJ1-2; v_gene: TRBV5-1
CDR3aa: CASSLVDHPLNTGELFF; CDR3nt: TGTGCCAGCAGCTTAGTAGATCACCCACTGAACACCGGGGAGCTGTTTTTT; d_gene: .; abundance: .; j_gene: TRBJ2-2; v_gene: TRBV7-2
CDR3aa: CASRPNGRQSPLHF; CDR3nt: TGTGCCAGCAGGCCTAATGGACGACAATCACCCCTCCACTTT; d_gene: .; abundance: .; j_gene: TRBJ1-6; v_gene: TRBV6-1
CDR3aa: CASSLWQGGTYEQYF; CDR3nt: TGTGCCAGCAGTTTATGGCAGGGGGGCACCTACGAGCAGTACTTC; d_gene: .; abundance: few; j_gene: TRBJ2-7; v_gene: TRBV28
CDR3aa: CASRLEAREYF; CDR3nt: TGCGCCAGCAGATTGGAAGCCAGGGAGTACTTC; d_gene: .; abundance: .; j_gene: TRBJ2-4; v_gene: TRBV5-1